A selection of T cell receptor beta chains follows, all from one sample in a study of quantifying T cell responses using KT2 cells. TCRdb itself ran the UMI-ligation and nested PCR reads through MiXCR, one entry per CDR3 protein. The sample includes tens of thousands of distinct CDR3 sequences, 11% of them seen just once. The sample comprised PBMCs spiked with cells of the T cell clone KT2. The receptors stem from a human donor. Both conserved end residues are trimmed from each CDR3. The order of the fields is V gene, CDR3 protein.

TRBV6-6 | ASSYPLGASPLH
TRBV5-4 | ASMPGQGKETQY
TRBV11-2 | ASSFTGGTNYGYT
TRBV20-1 | SANNRDTDSETQY
TRBV18 | ASSKRRGTMNTEAF
TRBV12-3/TRBV12-4 | ASSLGGQGNSPLH
TRBV7-9 | ASSLVYRGAGTDTQY
TRBV12-3/TRBV12-4 | ASSQTSGSHTQY
TRBV27 | ASRRTSVAGYEQY
TRBV5-6 | ASSKLPGQNYGYT
TRBV30 | AWSVGTSVGTDTQY
TRBV30 | ALTPSYGYT
TRBV6-5 | ASSYSTRQGIHEQY
TRBV5-1 | ASSSGDRLRLEQY
TRBV3-1 | ASSSSSSRARAF
TRBV2 | ASSEGIRSTDTQY
TRBV9 | ASSVGGLAGGYNEQF
TRBV12-3/TRBV12-4 | ASSLGGLFSSYNEQF
TRBV28 | ASRSQQMGGYT
TRBV30 | AWSGTGETEAF
TRBV12-3/TRBV12-4 | ASRYLRGTGNEKLF
TRBV20-1 | SAKWHQGSGYKNIQY
TRBV2 | ASNPRGTNEKLF
TRBV4-3 | ASSQITGSYEQY
TRBV19 | ASSIRRTVQETQY
TRBV12-3/TRBV12-4 | ASSKLNYGYT
TRBV6-2/TRBV6-3 | ASSPRENEQF
TRBV3-1 | ASSLTGEGYT
TRBV7-3 | ASSLTGQGIGEQF
TRBV4-1 | ASSQKTGNTEAF
TRBV10-3 | AISDRYGYEQY
TRBV5-1 | ASSLEASGSYEQY
TRBV14 | ASSQVGGGTYGYT
TRBV18 | ASSPPVSNEKLF
TRBV11-2 | ASSFGARVDSGRGGTDTQY
TRBV6-1 | ASSLDKFYNEQF
TRBV29-1 | SVWGTEAF
TRBV9 | ASSVETGLAGGNEQF
TRBV4-1 | ASSQEKRGGFEQF
TRBV5-1 | ASSLPELAGTDTQY
TRBV9 | ASSVQTGSGANVLT
TRBV2 | ASSEWYEQY
TRBV12-3/TRBV12-4 | ASSPFLERGRYTEAF
TRBV29-1 | SATISKNTEAF
TRBV6-1 | ASRSDDGSNQPQH
TRBV7-3 | ASSPGTPSSYNEQF
TRBV18 | ASSPILAGGYTGELF
TRBV28 | ASSLGGSTYEQY
TRBV20-1 | SARVGASGQEY
TRBV29-1 | SVEDLAGVVHEQF
TRBV27 | ASSFSGRTDTQY
TRBV10-3 | AISERDSSYNEQF
TRBV12-3/TRBV12-4 | ASSPTGNQPQH
TRBV7-9 | ASSFIAQQQTQY
TRBV23-1 | ASRPDAPPEQF
TRBV6-6 | ASSYSIEGEGPSGNTIY
TRBV4-3 | ASSQVPLWGEPGQETQY
TRBV29-1 | SVVTSDSYNEQF
TRBV15 | ATSRGPRGETQY